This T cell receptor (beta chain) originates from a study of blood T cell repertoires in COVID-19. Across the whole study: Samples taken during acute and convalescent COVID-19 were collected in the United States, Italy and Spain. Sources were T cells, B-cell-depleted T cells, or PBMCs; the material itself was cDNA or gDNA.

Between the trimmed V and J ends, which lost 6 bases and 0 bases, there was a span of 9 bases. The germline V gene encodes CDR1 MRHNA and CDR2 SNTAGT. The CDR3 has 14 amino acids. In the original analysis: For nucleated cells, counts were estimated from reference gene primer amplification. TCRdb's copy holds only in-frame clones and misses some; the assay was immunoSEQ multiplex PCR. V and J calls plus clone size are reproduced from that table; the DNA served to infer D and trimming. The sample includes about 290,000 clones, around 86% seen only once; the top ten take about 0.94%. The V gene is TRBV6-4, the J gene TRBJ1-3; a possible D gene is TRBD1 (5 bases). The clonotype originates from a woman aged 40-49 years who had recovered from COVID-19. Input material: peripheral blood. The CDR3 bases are TGTGCCAGCAGCCGACAGACCTCTGGAAACACCATATATTTT. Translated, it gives CASSRQTSGNTIYF.